The clone carrying this T cell receptor (beta chain) was observed a handful of times. Antigen unknown. Specified treatment: approximately 10-day PBMC culture with coronavirus spike peptide pools or control peptides (ViraFEST assay). Sequenced with the Oncomine TCR Beta short-read assay was DNA taken from cultured CD4+ T cells. TCRdb itself ran the PCR reads through MiXCR, one entry per CDR3 protein. The sample includes about 10,000 distinct CDR3 sequences, about half seen only once; the top ten take roughly 18%. This entry belongs to a study of vaccination and CD4 T cells after COVID-19. Study-level results: In convalescent patients, 304 of 307 vaccine-specific clones were spike mono-reactive. The median count of SARS-CoV-2-reactive clonotypes rose from roughly 21 to 40, not significantly.

V gave up 6 bases and J gave up 1 base, with 15 bases separating them. This CDR3 region has 14 residues. Looked up from germline, CDR1 is DFQATT and CDR2 is SNEGSKA (reference sequence). The sample comprised CD4+ T cells from blood, cultured in vitro. The TCR sequence derives from a human donor who had recovered from COVID-19. This chain uses TRBV20-1 with TRBJ1-2; possibly TRBD1 for D (5 bases). The CDR3 sequence: CSAQRDGINYGYTF. The CDR3 region has the DNA TGCAGTGCCCAACGGGACGGAATTAACTATGGCTACACCTTC.